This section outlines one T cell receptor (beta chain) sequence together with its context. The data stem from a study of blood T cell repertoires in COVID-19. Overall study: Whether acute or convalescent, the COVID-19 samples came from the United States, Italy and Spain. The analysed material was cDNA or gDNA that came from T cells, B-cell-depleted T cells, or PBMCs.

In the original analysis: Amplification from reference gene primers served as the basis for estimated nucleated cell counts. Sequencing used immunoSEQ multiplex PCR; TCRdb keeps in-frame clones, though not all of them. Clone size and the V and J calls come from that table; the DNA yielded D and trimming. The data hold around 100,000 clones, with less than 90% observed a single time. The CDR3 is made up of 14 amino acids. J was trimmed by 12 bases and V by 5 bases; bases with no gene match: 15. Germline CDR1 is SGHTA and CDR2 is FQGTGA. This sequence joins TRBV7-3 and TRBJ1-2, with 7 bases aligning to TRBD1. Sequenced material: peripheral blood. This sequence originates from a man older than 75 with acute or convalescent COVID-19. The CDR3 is CASSALPGQNPNTF. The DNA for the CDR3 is TGTGCCAGCAGCGCCTTGCCGGGACAGAATCCGAACACCTTC.